These 21 T cell receptor beta chains were sequenced from one sample in a study of T-cell reconstitution after alpha-beta-depleted transplantation in children. Researchers prepared the TCRbeta library using unique molecular identifiers, the study reports. TCRdb recomputed calls from the PCR reads with MiXCR, one row per CDR3 protein. There are approximately 800,000 distinct CDR3 sequences in the sample; less than 20% occur only once, and 5% lies in the top ten. The source was PBMCs, mostly from graft donor cells, collected 360 days after TCRalphabeta/CD19-depleted stem cell transplant. Source of these receptors: a male patient aged 5 to 17 who had a stem cell transplant for acute lymphoblastic leukemia, so the T cells may come from the graft donor.

The chain uses TRBV29-1 and TRBJ2-1; 12 nucleotides line up with TRBD2. After removal of 6 bases from V and 7 bases from J, the junction contained 7 bases not matched to a gene. The germline V gene has CDR1 SQVTM and CDR2 ANQGSEA. This CDR3 spans 14 amino acids. CDR3: CSVSSGRASNEQFF. The CDR3 DNA is TGCAGCGTCTCTAGCGGGAGGGCCTCGAATGAGCAGTTCTTC.

This clonotype appeared a few times. The J gene is TRBJ2-2, the V gene TRBV6-2 or TRBV6-3; possible D gene TRBD2, 5 bases. Trimming left V 6 bases short and J 2 bases short, with 22 bases between. The CDR3 extends over 18 amino acids. The germline CDR1 and CDR2 sequences are MNHEY and SVGEGT. CDR3 sequence: CASSKFRPGAANTGELFF. CDR3 coding DNA: TGTGCCAGCAGCAAATTTCGTCCCGGAGCGGCAAACACCGGGGAGCTGTTTTTT.

This clonotype was observed many times. V usage is TRBV12-3 or TRBV12-4 and J usage is TRBJ2-7; 8 nucleotides agree with TRBD2. The CDR3 totals 15 residues. Trimming removed 4 bases from V and 3 bases from J; junction bases left unmatched: 8. The CDR3 is CASSSREEPLYEQYF. The DNA of the CDR3 is TGTGCCAGCAGTTCGCGGGAGGAACCCCTCTACGAGCAGTACTTC.

In its sample, this clonotype was seen a few times. V usage is TRBV4-1 and J usage is TRBJ1-6; D is uncertain. Trimming pared 4 bases from V and 10 bases from J, leaving 20 bases between. Germline V gene data show CDR1 as MGHRA and CDR2 as YSYEKL. The CDR3 has 16 amino acids. The chain's CDR3 is CASSPAGPLIDSPLHF. In DNA form, the CDR3 reads TGCGCCAGCAGCCCAGCTGGACCGCTCATAGACTCACCCCTCCACTTT.

This clonotype appeared a few times. V gene TRBV9 combines with J gene TRBJ1-2, with 7 bases aligning to TRBD1. Germline lookup yields CDR1 SGDLS and CDR2 YYNGEE. The CDR3 runs to 14 residues. J was trimmed by 2 bases and V by 3 bases; bases with no gene match: 4. CDR3 nucleotides: TGTGCCAGCAGCGAGGGACAGAGGAACTATGGCTACACCTTC. Translated, it gives CASSEGQRNYGYTF.

The rearrangement uses TRBV7-8 and TRBJ2-2; D could derive from TRBD1 or TRBD2 (5 bases each). The CDR3 covers 17 residues. The germline V gene has CDR1 SGHVS and CDR2 FQNEAQ. V lost 2 bases and J 5 bases, leaving 18 bases between the germline ends. The CDR3 here is CASSLRGRTWRTGELFF. The CDR3 nucleotides read TGTGCCAGCAGCTTAAGGGGACGGACCTGGAGGACCGGGGAGCTGTTTTTT.

This clonotype has just a few counts. The gene calls are TRBV18 and TRBJ2-1; 7 bases align to TRBD2. V shed 6 bases and J 4 bases; nucleotides not matched to a gene: 9. Looked up from germline, CDR1 is KGHSH and CDR2 is LQKENI. The CDR3 extends over 15 amino acids. CDR3 nucleotide sequence: TGTGCCAGCTCGCCTGTAGCGGGTTCTTACAATGAGCAGTTCTTC. Protein product: CASSPVAGSYNEQFF.

This clonotype was seen a few times. V is TRBV12-3 or TRBV12-4 and J is TRBJ1-1; 9 positions match TRBD1. CDR3 size: 13 residues. V was clipped by 7 bases and J by 14 bases; unmatched bases: 14. The CDR3 sequence is CASNPGQGRPIFF. The CDR3 DNA reads TGTGCCAGCAACCCCGGACAGGGGAGGCCGATATTCTTT.

The rearrangement joins TRBV7-8 to TRBJ2-2; no clear D. Germline V gene sequence: CDR1 SGHVS, CDR2 FQNEAQ. The CDR3 runs to 20 residues. V was pared by 0 bases and J by 1 base, with 21 bases between. The CDR3 loop reads CASSLAISPLGRVNTGELFF. CDR3 sequence (DNA): TGTGCCAGCAGCTTAGCAATCTCGCCCCTTGGTAGGGTGAACACCGGGGAGCTGTTTTTT.

This clonotype was counted a few times. CDR3 protein: CSAGQGGDTDTQYF. Here the CDR3 DNA reads TGCAGTGCAGGACAGGGGGGGGATACAGATACGCAGTATTTT. The V and J genes are TRBV20-1 and TRBJ2-3; 10 bases are a match to TRBD1. Germline CDR1 and CDR2: DFQATT and SNEGSKA (reference sequence). This CDR3 is 14 amino acids long. After removal of 6 bases from V and 3 bases from J, the junction contained 6 bases not matched to a gene.

This clonotype has more than one count but fewer than ten. The gene calls are TRBV18 and TRBJ2-3, with TRBD2 matching over 11 bases. J was trimmed by 2 bases and V by 4 bases; bases with no gene match: 5. Germline V lookup: CDR1 KGHSH, CDR2 LQKENI. There are 16 residues in the CDR3. Written as DNA, the CDR3 is TGTGCCAGCTCACTGTCGACTAGCGGGATCACAGATACGCAGTATTTT. It is translated as CASSLSTSGITDTQYF. The variable domain in full, completed from reference TRBV18 and TRBJ2-3, reads NAGVMQNPRHLVRRRGQEARLRCSPMKGHSHVYWYRQLPEEGLKFMVYLQKENIIDESGMPKERFSAEFPKEGPSILRIQQVVRGDSAAYFCASSLSTSGITDTQYFGPGTRLTVL.

This clonotype has only a few counts. The chain carries TRBV5-1 and TRBJ1-2; a possible D gene is TRBD1 (6 bases). Trimming took off 0 bases at V and 6 bases at J, with 12 bases between the two ends. From germline, CDR1 is SGHRS and CDR2 YFSETQ. The length of the CDR3 is 14 residues. CDR3 DNA: TGCGCCAGCAGCTTGGCCGGACAGTTGAATGGCTACACCTTC. This sequence encodes CASSLAGQLNGYTF. Full variable domain (missing parts from reference TRBV5-1 and TRBJ1-2): KAGVTQTPRYLIKTRGQQVTLSCSPISGHRSVSWYQQTPGQGLQFLFEYFSETQRNKGNFPGRFSGRQFSNSRSEMNVSTLELGDSALYLCASSLAGQLNGYTFGSGTRLTVV.

This clonotype was picked up a small number of times. The chain uses TRBV5-1 and TRBJ2-7; 9 nucleotides align to TRBD1. V lost 2 bases and J lost 4; bases outside the gene matches: 10. Germline CDR1 reads SGHRS; CDR2 reads YFSETQ. This CDR3 spans 16 amino acids. The CDR3 nucleotides are TGCGCCAGCAGCTTCGGCTACAGGGGGCCTAGATACGAGCAGTACTTC. Amino acids: CASSFGYRGPRYEQYF.

This clonotype was counted only a few times. The J gene is TRBJ2-4, the V gene TRBV4-2, with TRBD2 matching over 8 bases. CDR1 LGHNA and CDR2 YNFKEQ come from the germline V gene. The CDR3 length is 16 residues. V lost 0 bases to trimming and J lost 9 bases; unmatched junction nucleotides: 10. The chain's CDR3 is CASSQDWVAGYGIQYF. The DNA for the CDR3 is TGTGCCAGCAGCCAAGATTGGGTAGCGGGATATGGCATTCAGTACTTC.

Only a few counts were recorded for this clonotype. CDR3 amino acids: CASSYSTVTSYEQYF. The CDR3 region has the DNA TGTGCCAGCAGTTACTCGACGGTTACCTCCTACGAGCAGTACTTC. The V and J genes are TRBV6-5 and TRBJ2-7; D not certain. Looked up from germline, CDR1 is MNHEY and CDR2 is SVGAGI. Trimming cost V 0 bases and J 0 bases, with 9 bases left between them. The CDR3 has 15 amino acids.

The chain uses TRBV29-1 and TRBJ2-1, with TRBD2 as a possible D gene (6 bases). Deletions cut 4 bases from V and 5 bases from J, with 12 bases between. The CDR3 has 13 residues. Per germline, CDR1 SQVTM and CDR2 ANQGSEA. The CDR3 reads CSVVRDPNNEQFF. Written as DNA, the CDR3 is TGCAGCGTTGTGCGGGACCCCAACAATGAGCAGTTCTTC.

The table lists this clonotype with a few counts. The chain couples TRBV7-9 to TRBJ2-7; TRBD2 matches at 10 bases. Germline CDR1 reads SEHNR; CDR2 reads FQNEAQ (reference sequence). Trimming cost V 5 bases and J 0 bases; bases outside gene matches: 4. The CDR3 covers 15 residues. The CDR3 nucleotides read TGTGCCAGCAGCACCGCTAGCGGGAGCTCCTACGAGCAGTACTTC. It yields the protein CASSTASGSSYEQYF.

The chain recombines TRBV7-3 with TRBJ2-3; D perhaps matches TRBD1 (6 bases). Germline V gene lookup returns CDR1 SGHTA and CDR2 FQGTGA. V was cut by 5 bases and J by 4 bases, with 10 bases left in between. This CDR3 has 13 amino acids. The CDR3: CASSPWTADTQYF. CDR3 DNA sequence: TGTGCCAGCAGCCCCTGGACAGCAGATACGCAGTATTTT.

This clonotype was observed a handful of times. The chain links TRBV15 to TRBJ2-1, with 10 nucleotides matching TRBD1. Trimming took 5 bases from V and 2 from J; bases not matched to a gene: 3. The CDR3 is 15 residues long. Per germline, CDR1 LNHNV and CDR2 YYDKDF (reference sequence). CDR3: CATSDGTGAYNEQFF. Here the CDR3 DNA reads TGTGCCACCAGCGACGGGACAGGGGCCTACAATGAGCAGTTCTTC.

The V gene is TRBV5-1, the J gene TRBJ2-7; TRBD1 might be the D (6 bases). Germline CDR1 reads SGHRS; CDR2 reads YFSETQ. Trimming stripped 3 bases from V and 3 bases from J, with 10 bases between. This CDR3 spans 13 amino acids. CDR3 DNA sequence: TGCGCCAGCAGCTACCGCAGGGGCTACGAGCAGTACTTC. Translation: CASSYRRGYEQYF.

This clonotype was seen more than once but under ten times. The chain employs TRBV12-3 or TRBV12-4 and TRBJ2-5; tentative D call: TRBD2 (7 bases). Trimming removed 7 bases from V and 1 base from J, with 16 bases in between. The CDR3 spans 15 residues. CDR3 coding DNA: TGTGCCAGCAACCTTCGCGGGGGCTTCCAAGAGACCCAGTACTTC. It specifies CASNLRGGFQETQYF.